This entry lists 9 T cell receptor beta chains sequenced from one sample in a study of radiotherapy plus CTLA-4 blockade in lung cancer. The protocol was immunoSEQ multiplex PCR, while the TCRdb copy is restricted to in-frame clones and leaves out a portion. The table shows about 98,000 clones, with 82% occurring only once. The source was peripheral blood, collected from a patient treated with radiotherapy plus ipilimumab. These receptors all come from a human donor with non-small cell lung cancer who had a partial response to radiotherapy plus ipilimumab.

V usage is TRBV4-2 and J usage is TRBJ1-1; TRBD1 agrees at 9 bases. The germline V gene encodes CDR1 LGHNA and CDR2 YNFKEQ. The CDR3 consists of 13 residues. Unmatched junction bases numbered 4, after V lost 6 bases and J lost 5 bases. The CDR3 loop is CASRRQGVTEAFF. The CDR3 DNA is TGTGCCAGCAGGAGACAGGGGGTAACTGAAGCTTTCTTT.

The chain is built from TRBV7-9 and TRBJ2-1; no clear D. Germline loops: CDR1 SEHNR, CDR2 FQNEAQ (reference sequence). The CDR3 is 16 residues long. The ends were cut back, 5 bases at V and 5 bases at J, with 19 bases in the middle. This chain's CDR3 is CASSQEIVYLDNEQFF. The CDR3 nucleotides read TGTGCCAGCAGCCAAGAGATTGTTTATTTAGACAATGAGCAGTTCTTC.

The chain carries TRBV5-1 and TRBJ1-5; weak D call: TRBD1 (5 bases). Trimming cost V 0 bases and J 7 bases, with 11 bases left between them. From germline, CDR1 is SGHRS and CDR2 YFSETQ. This CDR3 is built from 14 residues. CDR3 nucleotide sequence: TGCGCCAGCAGCTTGGAAGGGGAAGGCCAGCCCCAGCATTTT. It specifies CASSLEGEGQPQHF.

This clone was seen once. The chain couples TRBV7-6 to TRBJ1-4, with D possibly matching TRBD1 (5 bases). V lost 3 bases, J lost 4 bases, and 12 bases lay in between. The V gene's germline CDR1 is SGHVS and CDR2 FNYEAQ. There are 15 residues in the CDR3. CDR3 region: CASSFNQGHNEKLFF. The CDR3 DNA reads TGTGCCAGCAGCTTCAACCAGGGCCATAATGAAAAACTGTTTTTT.

J is TRBJ2-5 and V is TRBV19, with a possible D match to TRBD2 (6 bases). From germline, CDR1 is LNHDA and CDR2 SQIVND (reference sequence). V was cut by 2 bases and J by 1 base, with 14 bases left in between. The CDR3 has 16 amino acids. CDR3 sequence reads: CASSIIGGTRQETQYF. DNA of the CDR3: TGTGCCAGTAGTATAATCGGCGGGACCCGCCAAGAGACCCAGTACTTC.

This chain joins TRBV19 and TRBJ1-2; no clear D gene. Trimming took 6 bases from V and 10 from J, leaving 15 bases between them. Per the germline V gene, CDR1 is LNHDA and CDR2 is SQIVND (reference sequence). The CDR3 spans 12 residues. Written as DNA, the CDR3 is TGTGCCAGTAGCCGAGGGAGCAGAAACTACACCTTC. Translating gives CASSRGSRNYTF.

CDR3 nucleotide sequence: TGTGCCAGCAGCTTATCCTTCGCAGGAAGCACCGGGGAGCTGTTTTTT. It yields the protein CASSLSFAGSTGELFF. The chain carries TRBV7-2 and TRBJ2-2; no definite D call. The V end was cut by 2 bases, the J end by 4 bases, with 14 bases between. There are 16 residues in the CDR3. Germline values: CDR1 SGHTA, CDR2 FQGNSA.

The chain couples TRBV14 to TRBJ1-2; D might be TRBD1 (5 bases). Trimming took 5 bases from V and 0 from J, leaving 10 bases between them. Germline V gene sequence: CDR1 SGHDN, CDR2 FVKESK. The CDR3 consists of 14 residues. CDR3 in DNA: TGTGCCAGCAGCTCAGCGGGGGCTAACTATGGCTACACCTTC. Translated: CASSSAGANYGYTF.

The chain links TRBV2 to TRBJ1-1, with D possibly TRBD1 on 6 matching bases. With 6 bases removed from V and 5 bases from J, the gap between germline ends came to 16 bases. Germline CDR1 SNHLY, CDR2 FYNNEI. The CDR3 spans 14 residues. CDR3 sequence (DNA): TGTGCCAGCAGGGGTGTTTTAGGGACAACTGAAGCTTTCTTT. Translated: CASRGVLGTTEAFF.